A selection of T cell receptor beta chains follows, all from one sample in a study of regulatory T cells in long-lasting Graves disease. TCRdb re-analysed the multiplex PCR reads in MiXCR, keeping a single row per CDR3 protein. The sample has about 470,000 distinct CDR3 sequences, less than 25% seen once. The sequences come from peripheral blood mononuclear cells (PBMCs), collected when the disease was refractory, from a patient treated with antithyroid drugs. The receptors come from a female donor with Graves disease. CDR3s include the opening cysteine and the closing phenylalanine or tryptophan. The D gene is left open where the match is weak. Not every row has a clone size; where given, it reads once, few, many or a size class.

abundance	v_gene	j_gene	d_gene	CDR3nt	CDR3aa
few	TRBV3-1	TRBJ2-7	NA	TGTGCCAGCAGCCCGGGTCCCCGGGCTTACGAGCAGTACTTC	CASSPGPRAYEQYF
many	TRBV28	TRBJ1-2	NA	TGTGCCAGCAGTGCAGGGAGGGGCTACACCTTC	CASSAGRGYTF
many	TRBV11-2	TRBJ2-7	NA	TGTGCCAGCAGCTTATCACTGCGGCTAGCTGGCGAGCAGTACTTC	CASSLSLRLAGEQYF
NA	TRBV6-1	TRBJ2-3	NA	TGTGCCAGCAGCACCCGCCCAGGGCACACAGATACGCAGTATTTT	CASSTRPGHTDTQYF
NA	TRBV19	TRBJ1-1	TRBD1	TGTGCCAGCTCCCCCAGGGGGATTAGTGACACTGAAGCTTTCTTT	CASSPRGISDTEAFF
many	TRBV6-1	TRBJ2-7	NA	TGTGCCAGCAGCGCCCGGGTGGAAAACGGAGAGCAGTACTTC	CASSARVENGEQYF
once	TRBV7-2	TRBJ2-1	NA	TGTGCCAGCAGCTTGGGTCCGTCATACTACAATGAGCAGTTCTTC	CASSLGPSYYNEQFF
many	TRBV28	TRBJ2-7	NA	TGTGCCAGCAGTTACCGGACAGGACTATACGAGCAGTACTTC	CASSYRTGLYEQYF
many	TRBV29-1	TRBJ2-7	NA	TGCAGCGCAGCAGACGGTTACGAGCAGTACTTC	CSAADGYEQYF
many	TRBV28	TRBJ1-2	NA	TGTGCCAGCAGTCCCGCGGGGGGCTATGGCTACACCTTC	CASSPAGGYGYTF
many	TRBV6-1	TRBJ1-1	NA	TGTGCCAGCAGTGAAGTTAATTGGAACGGCGAAGCTTTCTTT	CASSEVNWNGEAFF
once	TRBV12-3/TRBV12-4	TRBJ1-1	NA	TGTGCCAGCGGGGTCCGACAGCTGAACACTGAAGCTTTCTTT	CASGVRQLNTEAFF
NA	TRBV12-3/TRBV12-4	TRBJ1-3	NA	TGTGCCAGCACCCCGAATAGGGGGACTGGAAACACCATATATTTT	CASTPNRGTGNTIYF
many	TRBV11-2	TRBJ2-7	NA	TGTGCCAGCAGCTTAGATAATAACTACGAGCAGTACTTC	CASSLDNNYEQYF
NA	TRBV29-1	TRBJ1-5	TRBD1	TGCAGCGCCTCGACAGGGGACAATCAGCCCCAGCATTTT	CSASTGDNQPQHF
few	TRBV20-1	TRBJ2-3	NA	TGCAGTGCTGACGTGGGATACCCCCCAGATACGCAGTATTTT	CSADVGYPPDTQYF
many	TRBV12-3/TRBV12-4	TRBJ2-1	TRBD1	TGTGCCAGCAGTTTAACAGGGGTCCACAATGAGCAGTTCTTC	CASSLTGVHNEQFF
NA	TRBV14	TRBJ1-2	NA	TGTGCCAGCAGCCACCGCGGTTTCGGGGGCTACACCTTC	CASSHRGFGGYTF
NA	TRBV20-1	TRBJ2-1	TRBD2	TGCAGTGCACCGAAGCCGGGACTAGCGAAGTTCGAGCAGTTCTTC	CSAPKPGLAKFEQFF
NA	TRBV13	TRBJ1-3	TRBD1	TGTGCCAGCAGCTCCGGACAGGTAGAAGGAAACACCATATATTTT	CASSSGQVEGNTIYF
NA	TRBV28	TRBJ2-7	TRBD1	TGTGCCAGCAGTTTGGCAGGGGGCTCGGACGAGCAGTACTTC	CASSLAGGSDEQYF
few	TRBV19	TRBJ2-7	TRBD2	TGTGCCAGTAGTATAACAGCGGGAGGTTTGTACGAGCAGTACTTC	CASSITAGGLYEQYF
NA	TRBV28	TRBJ1-5	NA	TGTGCCAGCAGTCCCCCCGTATCAGATAATCAGCCCCAGCATTTT	CASSPPVSDNQPQHF
NA	TRBV6-2/TRBV6-3	TRBJ2-1	TRBD2	TGTGCCAGCAGTTACTCCGGGACTAGCGGGAGAGATGAGCAGTTCTTC	CASSYSGTSGRDEQFF